Below are 4 T cell receptor beta chains sequenced from a single sample in a study of cytomegalovirus exposure and HLA in healthy donors. PCR used 60 Vbeta primers and 13 Jbeta primers. TCRdb keeps only in-frame clones here, not all; method: immunoSEQ multiplex PCR. Of around 280,000 clones detected, about 90% appear once; the ten largest clones hold about 2.3%. Sequencing was done on a sample of PBMCs. These receptors all stem from a young woman in good health and CMV-seronegative.

This clone was observed a handful of times. The J gene is TRBJ1-1, the V gene TRBV7-9, with 7 nucleotides matching TRBD1. Germline trimming cut 5 bases from V and 1 base from J; bases unmatched to any gene: 4. The CDR3 runs to 14 residues. Germline V lookup: CDR1 SEHNR, CDR2 FQNEAQ (reference sequence). CDR3 in DNA: TGTGCCAGCAGCCCGACAGGGTGGAACACTGAAGCTTTCTTT. It translates to CASSPTGWNTEAFF.

V gene TRBV18 combines with J gene TRBJ2-1, with TRBD2 matching 8 bases. The germline V gene has CDR1 KGHSH and CDR2 LQKENI. This CDR3 spans 16 amino acids. The trim removed 1 base at V and 7 bases at J, leaving 9 bases unmatched. In nucleotides, the CDR3 is TGTGCCAGCTCACCACGGGTCGGGGGGGCAGGGAATGAGCAGTTCTTC. Translation: CASSPRVGGAGNEQFF.

The chain combines TRBV11-2 with TRBJ2-5, with D maybe TRBD2 (6 bases). V was clipped by 4 bases and J by 5 bases, with 17 bases between them. Germline CDR1 reads SGHAT; CDR2 reads FQNNGV. The CDR3 is 15 residues long. In DNA form, the CDR3 reads TGTGCCAGCAGCTCGGTGGAGGAGGGGAAGGAGACCCAGTACTTC. The encoded protein is CASSSVEEGKETQYF.

The rearrangement uses TRBV5-1 and TRBJ2-7; tentatively, D is TRBD2 (6 bases). This CDR3 is 15 amino acids long. Germline CDR1 and CDR2: SGHRS and YFSETQ. V dropped 4 bases and J dropped 5 bases, with 19 bases sitting between them. DNA for the CDR3: TGCGCCAGCAGCGTTGGAGGGCAGGGCGACCACGAGCAGTACTTC. Residues: CASSVGGQGDHEQYF.